Below are 23 T cell receptor beta chains sequenced from a single sample in a study of Ad26.COV2.S vaccination and SARS-CoV-2 variants. TCRdb keeps only in-frame clones here, not all; method: immunoSEQ multiplex PCR. The table lists about 420,000 clones, approximately 87% of them singletons, with roughly 4% in the top ten. Treatment here: some 20 received Ad26.COV2.S at low or high dose, single or two shots; about five received placebo; per-sample allocation not given. Specimens were obtained on day 63 following the first vaccine or placebo injection. Sequences were derived from peripheral blood, sampled in a trial of Ad26.COV2.S vaccine versus placebo. The receptors derive from a person between 18 and 65 years old who received the Ad26.COV2.S COVID-19 vaccine or a placebo.

The rearrangement joins TRBV4-3 to TRBJ2-3, with 15 bases that match TRBD2. Per germline, CDR1 LGHNA and CDR2 YSLEER. V gave up 0 bases and J gave up 6 bases; unmatched junction bases: 4. The CDR3 is 17 residues long. This CDR3 reads CASSQDWGTSGRDTQYF. The CDR3 nucleotides read TGCGCCAGCAGCCAAGATTGGGGGACTAGCGGGAGGGATACGCAGTATTTT.

The chain uses TRBV6-9 and TRBJ2-1; 7 nucleotides align to TRBD2. J lost 7 bases, V lost 4 bases, and 10 bases had no gene match. The germline V gene has CDR1 MNHGY and CDR2 SVAAGI. The CDR3 sequence is 15 residues long. Here the CDR3 DNA reads TGTGCCAGCAGTTGCGCAGGACTAGGTTTGAATGAGCAGTTCTTC. Its translation: CASSCAGLGLNEQFF.

This clone was detected a few times. This chain connects TRBV4-3 to TRBJ1-4; 7 bases match TRBD1. Looked up from germline, CDR1 is LGHNA and CDR2 is YSLEER. The CDR3 totals 14 residues. J was trimmed by 8 bases and V by 4 bases; bases with no gene match: 7. In nucleotides, the CDR3 is TGCGCCAGCAGCCTACGACAGGGTTCGGAAAAACTGTTTTTT. This sequence encodes CASSLRQGSEKLFF.

This clone showed up just once. V gene TRBV16 combines with J gene TRBJ2-6, with 9 bases lining up with TRBD1. Trimming removed 3 bases from V and 3 bases from J; junction bases left unmatched: 12. The germline gives CDR1 KGHSY, CDR2 FQNENV. CDR3 length equals 19 residues. CDR3 sequence: CASSQRGQGKGDGANVLTF. Written as DNA, the CDR3 is TGTGCCAGCAGCCAGAGGGGACAGGGCAAGGGCGATGGGGCCAACGTCCTGACTTTC.

The chain joins TRBV23-1 to TRBJ2-5; 12 bases fit TRBD2. TRBV23-1 is designated an ORF whose function remains uncertain. CDR3 length equals 19 residues. J gave up 2 bases and V 0 bases, and 10 bases lay outside the gene matches. The DNA for the CDR3 is TGCGCCAGCAGTCAATCCCTAGCGGGGGGGGATGAGACTCAAGAGACCCAGTACTTC. As protein: CASSQSLAGGDETQETQYF.

The CDR3 region has the DNA TGCGCCAGCAGCCAGGACAGGGGATTGAACACTGAAGCTTTCTTT. Translating it yields CASSQDRGLNTEAFF. The chain joins TRBV4-3 to TRBJ1-1; 9 positions agree with TRBD1. Germline assignment: CDR1 LGHNA and CDR2 YSLEER. The CDR3 sequence is 15 residues long. Trimming cost V 3 bases and J 0 bases; bases outside gene matches: 2.

This chain joins TRBV12-5 and TRBJ1-2; D may be TRBD1 (5 bases). The length of the CDR3 is 14 residues. The V gene's germline CDR1 is LGHNT and CDR2 FRNRAP. The V gene lost 6 bases and the J gene lost 5 bases, with 16 bases spanning the gap. The CDR3 here is CASGKGLMSYGYTF. The CDR3 DNA sequence: TGTGCTAGTGGAAAGGGACTTATGAGTTATGGCTACACCTTC.

The chain recombines TRBV15 with TRBJ2-3; D is possibly TRBD1 or TRBD2 (6 bases each). The CDR3 spans 19 residues. V was trimmed by 0 bases and J by 2 bases, leaving 21 bases between them. CDR1 is LNHNV, CDR2 YYDKDF, per germline (reference sequence). CDR3 nucleotides: TGTGCCACCAGCAGAGATCTCGGGGGCGGGGCAGTACACACAGATACGCAGTATTTT. Protein: CATSRDLGGGAVHTDTQYF.

The chain couples TRBV7-2 to TRBJ1-6, with 8 bases identical to TRBD1. CDR3 length equals 13 residues. CDR1 SGHTA and CDR2 FQGNSA come from the germline V gene. After removal of 3 bases from V and 8 bases from J, the junction contained 0 bases not matched to a gene. The CDR3 DNA reads as TGTGCCAGCAGCTTGACAGGGGATTCACCCCTCCACTTT. Its protein is CASSLTGDSPLHF.

The genes are TRBV7-9 and TRBJ1-1, with 7 bases that match TRBD1. V gave up 1 base and J gave up 0 bases; unmatched junction bases: 11. Germline V CDR1 and CDR2: SEHNR, FQNEAQ (reference sequence). The CDR3 is made up of 18 amino acids. CDR3 nucleotide sequence: TGTGCCAGCAGCTTAGGGCGGGGACAGCCTCGGGTGAACACTGAAGCTTTCTTT. This gives the protein CASSLGRGQPRVNTEAFF.

This chain links TRBV6-5 with TRBJ2-7, with a tentative D call TRBD1 (6 bases). The CDR3 runs 14 residues. V was trimmed by 6 bases and J by 0 bases, leaving 12 bases between them. Germline V gene sequence: CDR1 MNHEY, CDR2 SVGAGI. CDR3 DNA: TGTGCCAGCAGACGCCGGGACAACTCCTACGAGCAGTACTTC. This gives the protein CASRRRDNSYEQYF.

The chain employs TRBV10-3 and TRBJ2-3, with TRBD2 matching 11 bases. The CDR3 has 16 amino acids. V shed 4 bases, J shed 2 bases, and the junction held 5 bases outside the gene matches. Germline V CDR1 and CDR2: ENHRY, SYGVKD. The CDR3 sequence is CAISANSGGATDTQYF. The CDR3 bases are TGTGCCATCAGTGCGAATAGCGGGGGGGCCACAGATACGCAGTATTTT.

This rearrangement joins TRBV2 to TRBJ1-1, with 9 bases fitting TRBD1. This CDR3 is built from 13 residues. V shed 11 bases, J shed 5 bases, and the junction held 9 bases outside the gene matches. From germline, CDR1 is SNHLY and CDR2 FYNNEI. CDR3 nucleotides: TGTGCCGTAGCCGGGACAGGGCGGACTGAAGCTTTCTTT. The encoded protein is CAVAGTGRTEAFF. The whole variable domain, remainder taken from reference TRBV2 and TRBJ1-1, is EPEVTQTPSHQVTQMGQEVILRCVPISNHLYFYWYRQILGQKVEFLVSFYNNEISEKSEIFDDQFSVERPDGSNFTLKIRSTKLEDSAMYFCAVAGTGRTEAFFGQGTRLTVV.

The genes are TRBV10-3 and TRBJ2-1; D gene uncertain. The germline V gene has CDR1 ENHRY and CDR2 SYGVKD. V gave up 0 bases and J gave up 6 bases, with 12 bases separating them. The CDR3 is 15 amino acids. The CDR3 DNA reads as TGTGCCATCAGTGAGTCGGCCCTCAAATCCAATGAGCAGTTCTTC. Protein product: CAISESALKSNEQFF.

The chain uses TRBV4-3 and TRBJ2-2; D possibly corresponds to TRBD1 (5 bases). Germline loops: CDR1 LGHNA, CDR2 YSLEER. The CDR3 has 16 amino acids. The V gene lost 1 base and the J gene lost 3 bases, with 12 bases spanning the gap. CDR3 sequence (DNA): TGCGCCAGCAGCCAAGTCCTGGGGCGCGACACCGGGGAGCTGTTTTTT. Residues: CASSQVLGRDTGELFF.

The chain uses TRBV5-6 and TRBJ1-2; D remains ambiguous. In germline, CDR1 is SGHDT, CDR2 YYEEEE. V shed 2 bases and J shed 5 bases, with 7 bases lying between them. This CDR3 has 12 residues. The CDR3 region has the DNA TGTGCCAGCAGCTTCAATGGGTATGGCTACACCTTC. Its protein product is CASSFNGYGYTF.

DNA of the CDR3: TGCGCCAGCAGCTTGTTGGGGGCCCGCACAGATACGCAGTATTTT. This codes for CASSLLGARTDTQYF. The genes are TRBV5-1 and TRBJ2-3; D might be TRBD1 (6 bases). CDR1 SGHRS and CDR2 YFSETQ come from the germline V gene. This CDR3 spans 15 amino acids. V shed 1 base and J shed 1 base, with 10 bases lying between them.

This chain connects TRBV19 to TRBJ1-2; 10 nucleotides line up with TRBD1. The germline gives CDR1 LNHDA, CDR2 SQIVND (reference sequence). This CDR3 comprises 12 residues. V shed 10 bases, J shed 8 bases, and the junction held 7 bases outside the gene matches. The CDR3 here is CATGQGSMGYTF. The DNA for the CDR3 is TGTGCCACGGGACAGGGGTCTATGGGCTACACCTTC.

This clone has only one observation. The same CDR3 also results from other DNA sequences found in this sample. The rearrangement links TRBV10-3 to TRBJ1-4, with D perhaps matching TRBD1 (5 bases). The V gene lost 0 bases and the J gene lost 7 bases, with 12 bases spanning the gap. The CDR3 loop spans 15 amino acids. From germline, CDR1 is ENHRY and CDR2 SYGVKD. Written as DNA, the CDR3 is TGTGCCATCAGTGAGTCCGGGGGAGGTGGTGAAAAACTGTTTTTT. This sequence encodes CAISESGGGGEKLFF.

This clone was picked up one time. In DNA, the CDR3 is TGTGCCAGCAGCTTAGCCCTAACAGGGTTTGGGGCCAACGTCCTGACTTTC. This codes for CASSLALTGFGANVLTF. V is TRBV7-9 and J is TRBJ2-6, with D possibly matching TRBD1 (6 bases). V lost 0 bases to trimming and J lost 3 bases, with 12 bases between them. The length of the CDR3 is 17 residues. The germline V gene has CDR1 SEHNR and CDR2 FQNEAQ (reference sequence).

The rearrangement uses TRBV3-1 (or the pseudogene TRBV3-2) and TRBJ2-1; 8 bases match TRBD2. CDR1 is LGHDT, CDR2 YNNKEL, per germline (reference sequence). The CDR3 covers 17 residues. With V trimmed by 4 bases and J by 10 bases, 18 bases remained unmatched. The CDR3 bases are TGTGCCAGCAGCCGGGAGGGTGCCGGGGGGGCGCGAGGGGAGCAGTTCTTC. Its protein product is CASSREGAGGARGEQFF.

This clone has a single count. This sequence joins TRBV27 and TRBJ1-2; 7 bases agree with TRBD1. CDR3 length equals 13 residues. Germline assignment: CDR1 MNHEY and CDR2 SMNVEV (reference sequence). The ends lost 6 bases at V and 3 bases at J; junction bases unmatched: 4. Written as DNA, the CDR3 is TGTGCCAGCAGACCTGACAGGGACTATGGCTACACCTTC. Translating gives CASRPDRDYGYTF.

Remarks on this clone: In the same sample, other DNA sequences code for this CDR3. The rearrangement links TRBV19 to TRBJ1-5; no firm D call. Germline values: CDR1 LNHDA, CDR2 SQIVND (reference sequence). This CDR3 has 12 amino acids. V lost 5 bases to trimming and J lost 4 bases, with 6 bases between them. The CDR3 nucleotides read TGTGCCAGTAGTCTTGGGAATCAGCCCCAGCATTTT. It yields the protein CASSLGNQPQHF.